The sequence of this T cell receptor (beta chain) was determined in a study of identical twins. General study findings and limits: Cord blood beta clonotypes present at high abundance carried fewer insertions; no such pattern appeared in memory repertoires.

CDR3 length: 14 residues. V trimming: 3 bases; J trimming: 6 bases; junction bases outside the gene matches: 7. The germline V gene encodes CDR1 KGHSH and CDR2 LQKENI. TCRdb analysed the 5' RACE reads with MiXCR anew, one entry per CDR3 protein. The sample carries under 450,000 distinct CDR3 sequences, roughly 18% recorded once. Every sampled donor was Caucasian and healthy. Details on this clonotype: The target antigen is unknown.

The receptor was isolated from a man over 45 in good health. This rearrangement joins TRBV18 to TRBJ2-7; 8 positions agree with TRBD1. Sample: naive T cells sorted from blood. In nucleotides, the CDR3 is TGTGCCAGCTCACCGGCGGACAGGGCTGGCGAGCAGTACTTC. Its protein product is CASSPADRAGEQYF.